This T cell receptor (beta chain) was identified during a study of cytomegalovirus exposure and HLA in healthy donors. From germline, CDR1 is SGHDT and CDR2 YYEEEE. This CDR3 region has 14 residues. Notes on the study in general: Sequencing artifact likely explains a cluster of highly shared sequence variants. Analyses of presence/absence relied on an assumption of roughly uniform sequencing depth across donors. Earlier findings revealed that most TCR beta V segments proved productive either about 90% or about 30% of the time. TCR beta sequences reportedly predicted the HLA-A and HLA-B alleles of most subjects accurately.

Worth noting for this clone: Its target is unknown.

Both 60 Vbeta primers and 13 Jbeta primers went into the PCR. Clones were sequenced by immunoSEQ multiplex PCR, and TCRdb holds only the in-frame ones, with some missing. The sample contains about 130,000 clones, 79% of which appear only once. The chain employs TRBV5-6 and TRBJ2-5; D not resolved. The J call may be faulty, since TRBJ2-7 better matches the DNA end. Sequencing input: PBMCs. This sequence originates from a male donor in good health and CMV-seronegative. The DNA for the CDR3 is TGTGCCAGCAGCTTGGTTCACAGTTCCTACGAGCAGTACTTC. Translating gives CASSLVHSSYEQYF.